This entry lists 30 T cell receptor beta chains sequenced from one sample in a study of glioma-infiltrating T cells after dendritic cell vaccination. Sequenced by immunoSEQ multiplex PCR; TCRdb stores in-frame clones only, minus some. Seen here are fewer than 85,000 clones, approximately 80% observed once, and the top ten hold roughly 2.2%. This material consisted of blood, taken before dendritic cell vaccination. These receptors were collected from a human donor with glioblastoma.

The CDR3 protein is CASSTAYHRGGPYEQYV. In DNA form, the CDR3 reads TGTGCCAGCAGCACTGCTTATCACAGGGGGGGCCCTTACGAGCAGTACGTC. The chain carries TRBV21-1 and TRBJ2-7; TRBD1, as called in the table, went unchecked against the DNA. TRBV21-1 is an annotated pseudogene. The CDR3 has 17 residues.

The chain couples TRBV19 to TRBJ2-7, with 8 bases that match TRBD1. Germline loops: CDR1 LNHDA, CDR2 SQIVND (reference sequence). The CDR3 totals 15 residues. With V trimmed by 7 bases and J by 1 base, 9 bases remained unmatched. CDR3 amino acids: CASMGTGTGSYEQYF. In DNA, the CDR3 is TGTGCCAGTATGGGGACCGGGACAGGATCCTACGAGCAGTACTTC.

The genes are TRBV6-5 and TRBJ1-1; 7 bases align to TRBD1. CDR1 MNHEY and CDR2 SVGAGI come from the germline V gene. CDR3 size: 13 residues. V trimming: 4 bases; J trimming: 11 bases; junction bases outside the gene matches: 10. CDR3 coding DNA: TGTGCCAGCAGTTCCGCGGACAGGCGCGGGGCTTTCTTT. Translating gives CASSSADRRGAFF.

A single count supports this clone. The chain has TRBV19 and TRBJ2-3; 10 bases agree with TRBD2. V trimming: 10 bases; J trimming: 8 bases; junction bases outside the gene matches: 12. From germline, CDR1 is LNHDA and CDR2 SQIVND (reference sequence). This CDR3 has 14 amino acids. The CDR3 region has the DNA TGTGCCACTTACAGCGGGAGGGCCGGGGCTACGCAGTATTTT. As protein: CATYSGRAGATQYF.

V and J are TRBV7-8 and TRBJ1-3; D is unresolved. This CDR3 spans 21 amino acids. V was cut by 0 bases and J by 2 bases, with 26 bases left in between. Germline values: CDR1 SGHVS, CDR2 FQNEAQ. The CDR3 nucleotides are TGTGCCAGCAGCTTAGCCGCCCAAGGGCGGAGGGTACCCCTCCCTGGAAACACCATATATTTT. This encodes CASSLAAQGRRVPLPGNTIYF. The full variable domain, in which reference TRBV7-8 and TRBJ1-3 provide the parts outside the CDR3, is GAGVSQSPRYKVAKRGQDVALRCDPISGHVSLFWYQQALGQGPEFLTYFQNEAQLDKSGLPSDRFFAERPEGSVSTLKIQRTQQEDSAVYLCASSLAAQGRRVPLPGNTIYFGEGSWLTVV.

In nucleotides, the CDR3 is TGTGCCAGCTCACGGCCAGGCGATGACTATGGCTACACCTTC. It yields the protein CASSRPGDDYGYTF. V usage is TRBV18 and J usage is TRBJ1-2; D uncertain. Trimming left V 4 bases short and J 3 bases short, with 12 bases between. CDR1 KGHSH and CDR2 LQKENI come from the germline V gene. This CDR3 has 14 residues.

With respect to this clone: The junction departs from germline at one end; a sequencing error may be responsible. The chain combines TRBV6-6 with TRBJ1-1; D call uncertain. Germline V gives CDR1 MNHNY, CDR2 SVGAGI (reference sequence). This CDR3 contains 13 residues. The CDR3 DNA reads TGTGCCAGCAGACGTGCTATGAACGCTGAAGCTTTCTTT. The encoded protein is CASRRAMNAEAFF.

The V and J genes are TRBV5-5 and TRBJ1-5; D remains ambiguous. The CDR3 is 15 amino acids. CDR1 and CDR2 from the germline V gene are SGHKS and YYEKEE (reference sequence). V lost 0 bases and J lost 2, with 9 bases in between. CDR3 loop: CASSLVGTRNQPQHF. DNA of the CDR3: TGTGCCAGCAGCTTGGTGGGCACACGCAATCAGCCCCAGCATTTT.

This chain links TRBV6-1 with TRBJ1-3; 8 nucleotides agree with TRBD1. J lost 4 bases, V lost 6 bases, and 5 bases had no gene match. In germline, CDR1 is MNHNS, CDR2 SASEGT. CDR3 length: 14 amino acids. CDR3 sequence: CASRTGTGGNTIYF. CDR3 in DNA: TGTGCCAGCAGAACCGGGACAGGCGGAAACACCATATATTTT.

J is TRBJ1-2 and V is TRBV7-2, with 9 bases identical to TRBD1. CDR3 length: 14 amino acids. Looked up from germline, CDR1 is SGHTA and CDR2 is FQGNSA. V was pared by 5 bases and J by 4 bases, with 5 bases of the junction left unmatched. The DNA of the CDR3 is TGTGCCAGCAGCCCGGACAGGGGTTCCTATGGCTACACCTTC. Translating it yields CASSPDRGSYGYTF.

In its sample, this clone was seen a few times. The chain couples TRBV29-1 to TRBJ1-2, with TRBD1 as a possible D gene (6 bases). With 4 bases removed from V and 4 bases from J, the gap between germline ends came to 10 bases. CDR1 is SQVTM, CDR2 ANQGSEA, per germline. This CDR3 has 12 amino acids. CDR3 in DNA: TGCAGCGTTGCAAAGGACAGCTATGGCTACACCTTC. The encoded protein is CSVAKDSYGYTF.

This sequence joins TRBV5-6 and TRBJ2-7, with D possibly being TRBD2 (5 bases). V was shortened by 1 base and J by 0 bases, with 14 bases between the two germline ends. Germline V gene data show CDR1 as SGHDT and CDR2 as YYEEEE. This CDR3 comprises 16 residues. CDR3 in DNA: TGTGCCAGCAGCTTGTGGCGAGCGGCGAACTCCTACGAGCAGTACGTC. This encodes CASSLWRAANSYEQYV.

The CDR3 sequence: CAISEPQGVSYNEQFF. As DNA, the CDR3 is TGTGCCATCAGTGAGCCCCAGGGGGTCTCCTACAATGAGCAGTTCTTC. J is TRBJ2-1 and V is TRBV10-3; 7 bases agree with TRBD1. J gave up 0 bases and V 2 bases, and 4 bases lay outside the gene matches. This CDR3 has 16 amino acids. Germline V gene lookup returns CDR1 ENHRY and CDR2 SYGVKD.

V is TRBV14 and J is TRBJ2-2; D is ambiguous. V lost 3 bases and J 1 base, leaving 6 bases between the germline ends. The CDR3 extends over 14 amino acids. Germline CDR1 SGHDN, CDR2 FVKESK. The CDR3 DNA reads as TGTGCCAGCAGCCACCTCGTGAACACCGGGGAGCTGTTTTTT. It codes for CASSHLVNTGELFF.

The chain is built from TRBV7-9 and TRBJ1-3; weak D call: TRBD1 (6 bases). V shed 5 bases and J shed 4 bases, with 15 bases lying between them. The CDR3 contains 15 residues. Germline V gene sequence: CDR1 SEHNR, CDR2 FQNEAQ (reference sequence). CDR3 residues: CASSTRVDRGNTIYF. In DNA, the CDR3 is TGTGCCAGCAGCACTCGAGTGGACAGAGGAAACACCATATATTTT. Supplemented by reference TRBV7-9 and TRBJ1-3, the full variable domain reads DTGVSQNPRHKITKRGQNVTFRCDPISEHNRLYWYRQTLGQGPEFLTYFQNEAQLEKSRLLSDRFSAERPKGSFSTLEIQRTEQGDSAMYLCASSTRVDRGNTIYFGEGSWLTVV.

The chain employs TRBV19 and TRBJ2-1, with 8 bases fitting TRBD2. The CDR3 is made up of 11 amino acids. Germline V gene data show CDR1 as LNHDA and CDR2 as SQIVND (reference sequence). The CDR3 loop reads CGTGGWNEQFF. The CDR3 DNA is TGTGGGACGGGGGGGTGGAATGAGCAGTTCTTC.

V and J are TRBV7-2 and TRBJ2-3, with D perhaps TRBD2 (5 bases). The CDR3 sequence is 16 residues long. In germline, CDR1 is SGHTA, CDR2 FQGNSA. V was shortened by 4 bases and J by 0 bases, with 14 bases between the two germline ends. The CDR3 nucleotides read TGTGCCAGCAGCTACGACTGGACTTCTAGCACAGATACGCAGTATTTT. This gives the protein CASSYDWTSSTDTQYF.

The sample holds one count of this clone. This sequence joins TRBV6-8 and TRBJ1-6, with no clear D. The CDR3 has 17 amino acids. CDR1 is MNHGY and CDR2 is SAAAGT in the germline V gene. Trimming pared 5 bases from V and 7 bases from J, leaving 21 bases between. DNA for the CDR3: TGTGCCAGCAGTCCCCCGGCCAGGAGGGTGAAGAATTCACCCCTCCACTTT. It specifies CASSPPARRVKNSPLHF.

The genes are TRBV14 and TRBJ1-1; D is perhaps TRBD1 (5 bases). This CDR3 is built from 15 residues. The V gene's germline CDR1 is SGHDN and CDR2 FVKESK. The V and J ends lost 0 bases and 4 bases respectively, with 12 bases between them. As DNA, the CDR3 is TGTGCCAGCAGCCAAGATAGTTTCGGGGGCACTGAAGCTTTCTTT. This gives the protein CASSQDSFGGTEAFF.

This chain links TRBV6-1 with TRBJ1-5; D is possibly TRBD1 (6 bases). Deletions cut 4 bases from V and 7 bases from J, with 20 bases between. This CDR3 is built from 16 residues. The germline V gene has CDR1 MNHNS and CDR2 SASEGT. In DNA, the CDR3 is TGTGCCAGCAGTGTCCATACAGGGACCCCTGGCCAGCCCCAGCATTTT. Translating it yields CASSVHTGTPGQPQHF.

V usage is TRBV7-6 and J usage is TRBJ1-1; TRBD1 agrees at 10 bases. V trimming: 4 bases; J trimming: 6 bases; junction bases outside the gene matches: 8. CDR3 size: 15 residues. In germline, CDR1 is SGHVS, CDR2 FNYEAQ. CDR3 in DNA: TGTGCCAGCAGCTCCACCGGGACAGGGGCTTCTGAAGCTTTCTTT. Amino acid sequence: CASSSTGTGASEAFF. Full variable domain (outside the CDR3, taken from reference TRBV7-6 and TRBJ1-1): GAGVSQSPRYKVTKRGQDVALRCDPISGHVSLYWYRQALGQGPEFLTYFNYEAQQDKSGLPNDRFSAERPEGSISTLTIQRTEQRDSAMYRCASSSTGTGASEAFFGQGTRLTVV.

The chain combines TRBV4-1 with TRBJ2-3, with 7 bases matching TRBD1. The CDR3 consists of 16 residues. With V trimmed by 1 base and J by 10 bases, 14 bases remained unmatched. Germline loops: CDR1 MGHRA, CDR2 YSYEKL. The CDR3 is CASSQGQGPDAEPQYF. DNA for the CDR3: TGCGCCAGCAGCCAAGGACAGGGACCCGACGCTGAGCCGCAGTATTTT.

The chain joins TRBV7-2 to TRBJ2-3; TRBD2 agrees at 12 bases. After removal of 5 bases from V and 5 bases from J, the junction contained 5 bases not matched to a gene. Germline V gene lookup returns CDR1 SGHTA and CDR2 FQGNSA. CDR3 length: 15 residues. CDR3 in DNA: TGTGCCAGCAGCCCTAGCGGGGGGGAGAGAGATACGCAGTATTTT. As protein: CASSPSGGERDTQYF.

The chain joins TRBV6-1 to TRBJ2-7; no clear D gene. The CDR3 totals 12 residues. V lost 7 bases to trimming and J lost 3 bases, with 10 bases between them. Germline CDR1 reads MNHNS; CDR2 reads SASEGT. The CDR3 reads CASKAVFYEQYF. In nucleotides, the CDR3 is TGTGCCAGCAAGGCGGTATTCTACGAGCAGTACTTC.

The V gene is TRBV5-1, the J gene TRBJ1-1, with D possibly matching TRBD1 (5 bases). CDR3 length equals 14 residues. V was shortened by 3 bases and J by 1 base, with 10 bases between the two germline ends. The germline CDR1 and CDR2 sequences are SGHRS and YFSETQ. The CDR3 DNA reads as TGCGCCAGCAGCTACGACAGCCCGAACACTGAAGCTTTCTTT. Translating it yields CASSYDSPNTEAFF.

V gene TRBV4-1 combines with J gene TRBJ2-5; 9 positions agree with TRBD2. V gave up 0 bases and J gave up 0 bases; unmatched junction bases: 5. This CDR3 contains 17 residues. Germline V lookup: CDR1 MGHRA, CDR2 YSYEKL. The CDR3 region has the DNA TGCGCCAGCAGCCAAGAGGAGGCGGGAGGGTACCAAGAGACCCAGTACTTC. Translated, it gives CASSQEEAGGYQETQYF.

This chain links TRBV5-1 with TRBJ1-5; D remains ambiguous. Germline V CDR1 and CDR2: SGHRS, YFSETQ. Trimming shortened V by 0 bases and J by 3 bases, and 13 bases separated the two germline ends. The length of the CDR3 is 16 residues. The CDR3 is CASSLGTLRNNQPQHF. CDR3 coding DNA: TGCGCCAGCAGCTTGGGGACTCTACGGAACAATCAGCCCCAGCATTTT.

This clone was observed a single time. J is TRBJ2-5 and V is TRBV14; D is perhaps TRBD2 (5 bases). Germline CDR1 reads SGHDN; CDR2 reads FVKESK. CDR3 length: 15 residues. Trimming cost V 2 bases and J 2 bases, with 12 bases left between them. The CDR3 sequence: CASSQNFGNQETQYF. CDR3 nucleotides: TGTGCCAGCAGCCAAAATTTCGGGAATCAAGAGACCCAGTACTTC.

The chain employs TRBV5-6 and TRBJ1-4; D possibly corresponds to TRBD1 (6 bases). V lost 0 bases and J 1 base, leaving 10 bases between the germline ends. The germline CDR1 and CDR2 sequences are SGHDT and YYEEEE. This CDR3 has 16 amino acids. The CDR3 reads CASSLDQGKTNEKLFF. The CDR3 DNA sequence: TGTGCCAGCAGCTTGGATCAGGGGAAAACTAATGAAAAACTGTTTTTT.

The CDR3 DNA sequence: TGTGCCAGCAGCCAATCTTGGGCTTGGAATGAGCAGTTCTTC. This gives the protein CASSQSWAWNEQFF. V and J are TRBV14 and TRBJ2-1; D call uncertain. Germline-derived CDR1 and CDR2 are SGHDN and FVKESK. The V and J ends lost 2 bases and 7 bases respectively, with 12 bases between them. This CDR3 spans 14 amino acids. Filled out from reference TRBV14 and TRBJ2-1, the complete variable domain reads EAGVTQFPSHSVIEKGQTVTLRCDPISGHDNLYWYRRVMGKEIKFLLHFVKESKQDESGMPNNRFLAERTGGTYSTLKVQPAELEDSGVYFCASSQSWAWNEQFFGPGTRLTVL.